This T cell receptor beta chain was identified during a study of blood T cell repertoires in COVID-19. Using immunoSEQ multiplex PCR, the repertoire was profiled, and TCRdb retains in-frame clones only, with some absent. This sample has 150,000 to 200,000 clones, with approximately 79% found just once. Sequencing was done on a sample of peripheral blood. The sequence came from a man aged 45-65 years who had recovered from COVID-19.

This chain's CDR3 is CASSQDGTSQGAEAFF. DNA for the CDR3: TGTGCCAGCAGCCAAGATGGGACATCGCAGGGGGCTGAAGCTTTCTTT. The chain is built from TRBV4-2 and TRBJ1-1; TRBD1 matches at 7 bases. This CDR3 region has 16 residues. The V and J ends lost 0 bases and 6 bases, in that order; junction bases with no gene match: 10. Germline V CDR1 and CDR2: LGHNA, YNFKEQ.